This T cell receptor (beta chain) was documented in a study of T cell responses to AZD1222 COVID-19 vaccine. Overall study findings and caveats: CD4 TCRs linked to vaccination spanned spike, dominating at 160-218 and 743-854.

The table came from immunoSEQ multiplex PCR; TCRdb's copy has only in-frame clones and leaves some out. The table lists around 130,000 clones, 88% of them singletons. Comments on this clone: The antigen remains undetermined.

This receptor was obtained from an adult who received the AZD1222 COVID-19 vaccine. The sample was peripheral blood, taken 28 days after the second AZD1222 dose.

In nucleotides, the CDR3 is TGCAGCGCCTCATACAGGGACTTCACAGATACGCAGTATTTT. Translating gives CSASYRDFTDTQYF. The rearrangement joins TRBV29-1 to TRBJ2-3, with D perhaps matching TRBD1 or TRBD2 (6 bases each). This CDR3 is 14 amino acids long. Trimming took off 7 bases at V and 2 bases at J, with 16 bases between the two ends. Germline CDR1 SQVTM, CDR2 ANQGSEA.